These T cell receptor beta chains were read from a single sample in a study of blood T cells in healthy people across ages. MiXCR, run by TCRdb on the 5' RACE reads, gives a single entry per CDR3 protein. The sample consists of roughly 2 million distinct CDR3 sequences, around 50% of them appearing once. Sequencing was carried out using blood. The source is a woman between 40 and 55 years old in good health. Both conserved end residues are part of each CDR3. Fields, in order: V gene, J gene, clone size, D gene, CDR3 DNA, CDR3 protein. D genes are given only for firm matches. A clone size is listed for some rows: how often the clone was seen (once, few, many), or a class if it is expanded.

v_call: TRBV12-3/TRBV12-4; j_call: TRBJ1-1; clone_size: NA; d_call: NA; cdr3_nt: TGTGCCAGCAGATGGCGGAACGCGAACACTGAAGCTTTCTTT; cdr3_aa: CASRWRNANTEAFF
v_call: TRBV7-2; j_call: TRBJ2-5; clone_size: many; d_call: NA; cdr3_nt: TGTGCCAGCAGCTTAGAACAGCAAGAGACCCAGTACTTC; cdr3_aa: CASSLEQQETQYF
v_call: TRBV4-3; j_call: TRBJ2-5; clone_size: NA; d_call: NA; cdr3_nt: TGCGCCAGCGGCCAAGTCAATAGCGGCGGAGAGACCCAGTACTTC; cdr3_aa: CASGQVNSGGETQYF
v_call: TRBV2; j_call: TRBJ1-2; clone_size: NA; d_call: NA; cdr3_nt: TGTGCCAGCAGTTCTTTCACACGTACCCGAGATGGCTACACCTTC; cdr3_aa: CASSSFTRTRDGYTF
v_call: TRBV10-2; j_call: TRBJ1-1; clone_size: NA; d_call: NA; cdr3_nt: TGCGCCAGCAGTGAGTCGTCCTCCGCGTCGAGAGGGGCTTTCTTT; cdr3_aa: CASSESSSASRGAFF
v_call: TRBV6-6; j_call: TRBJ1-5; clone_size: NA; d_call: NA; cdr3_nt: TGTGCCAGCAGTTACTCGGGGCAGGTTCAGCCCCAGCATTTT; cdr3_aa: CASSYSGQVQPQHF
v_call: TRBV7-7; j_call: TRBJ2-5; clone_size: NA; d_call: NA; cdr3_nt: TGTGCTAGCAGTTCCGGGACACACCAAGAGACCCAGTACTTC; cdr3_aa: CASSSGTHQETQYF
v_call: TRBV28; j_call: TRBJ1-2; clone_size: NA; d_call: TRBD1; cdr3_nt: TGTGCCAGCAGTCTTCGCCGGACAGGGGGATATGGCTACACCTTC; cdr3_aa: CASSLRRTGGYGYTF
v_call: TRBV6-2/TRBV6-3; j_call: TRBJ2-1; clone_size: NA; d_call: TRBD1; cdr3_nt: TGTGCCAGCAGTTACCCGATCGGACAGGGTACTAACAATGAGCAGTTCTTC; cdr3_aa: CASSYPIGQGTNNEQFF
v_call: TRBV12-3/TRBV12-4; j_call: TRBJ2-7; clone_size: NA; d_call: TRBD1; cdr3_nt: TGTGCCAGCAATCCGACGGGACAGGGAATCCCCGAGCAGTACTTC; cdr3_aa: CASNPTGQGIPEQYF
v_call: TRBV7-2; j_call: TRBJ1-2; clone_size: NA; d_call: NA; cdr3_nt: TGTGCCAGCAGCCCTACTCTCAACCGAGCTAACTATGGCTACACCTTC; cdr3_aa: CASSPTLNRANYGYTF
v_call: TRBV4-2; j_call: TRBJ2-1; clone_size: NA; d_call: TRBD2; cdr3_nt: TGTGCCAGCAGCCTCCTTGAGCGGGGGGAATACAATGAGCAGTTCTTC; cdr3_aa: CASSLLERGEYNEQFF
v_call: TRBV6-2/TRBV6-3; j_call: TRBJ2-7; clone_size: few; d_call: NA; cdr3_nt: TGTGCCAGCACAGGTTTCTACGAGCAGTACTTC; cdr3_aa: CASTGFYEQYF
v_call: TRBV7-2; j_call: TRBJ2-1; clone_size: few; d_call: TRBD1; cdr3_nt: TGTGCCAGCAGCCTTCGGGACAGGGATGGCGAGCAGTTCTTC; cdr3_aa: CASSLRDRDGEQFF
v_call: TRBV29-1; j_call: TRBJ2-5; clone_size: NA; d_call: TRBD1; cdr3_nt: TGCAGCGTTGTAGGGTACGGGACAGGGGGCTCTCAAGAGACCCAGTACTTC; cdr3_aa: CSVVGYGTGGSQETQYF
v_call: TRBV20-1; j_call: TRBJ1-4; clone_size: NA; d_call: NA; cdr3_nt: TGCAGTGCTAGACCCCTCGAGGGGGGGAAAGAAAAACTGTTTTTT; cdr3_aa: CSARPLEGGKEKLFF
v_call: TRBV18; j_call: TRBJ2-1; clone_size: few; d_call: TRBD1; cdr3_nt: TGTGCCAGCTCACCTAGGACAGGGCAAGGCTACAATGAGCAGTTCTTC; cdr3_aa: CASSPRTGQGYNEQFF
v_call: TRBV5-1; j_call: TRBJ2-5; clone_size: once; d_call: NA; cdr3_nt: TGCGCCAGCAGCGGGAAGTACCAAGAGACCCAGTACTTC; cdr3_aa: CASSGKYQETQYF
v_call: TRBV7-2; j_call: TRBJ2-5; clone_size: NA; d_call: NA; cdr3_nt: TGTGCCAGCAGCTTAAACGCTCGGGAGACCCAGTACTTC; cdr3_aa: CASSLNARETQYF
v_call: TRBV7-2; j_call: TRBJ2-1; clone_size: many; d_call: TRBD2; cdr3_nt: TGTGCCAGCAGCTTAAGTAGGGGGGGTGGACTAGCGGAGTACAATGAGCAGTTCTTC; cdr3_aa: CASSLSRGGGLAEYNEQFF
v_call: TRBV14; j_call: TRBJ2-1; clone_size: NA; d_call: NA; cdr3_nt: TGTGCCAGCAGCCAAGAACTGAGAGGGATCGAGGGGCAGTTCTTC; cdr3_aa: CASSQELRGIEGQFF
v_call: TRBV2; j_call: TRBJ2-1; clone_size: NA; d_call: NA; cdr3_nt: TGTGCCAGCAATGAAGGAGGGTTCGATGAGCAGTTCTTC; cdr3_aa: CASNEGGFDEQFF
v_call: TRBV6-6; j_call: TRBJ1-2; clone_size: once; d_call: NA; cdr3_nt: TGTGCCAGCAGCCGACAGAATTCTTATGGCTACACCTTC; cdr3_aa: CASSRQNSYGYTF
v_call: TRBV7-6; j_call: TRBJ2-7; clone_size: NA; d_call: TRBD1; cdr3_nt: TGTGCCAGCAGCCCTCTAGGACAGGGGGCCTACGAGCAGTACTTC; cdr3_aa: CASSPLGQGAYEQYF
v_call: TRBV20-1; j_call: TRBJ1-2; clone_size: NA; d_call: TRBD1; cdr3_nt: TGCAGTGCTTATACGGACAGGGGCGGACCCTTTAACTATGGCTACACCTTC; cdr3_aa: CSAYTDRGGPFNYGYTF
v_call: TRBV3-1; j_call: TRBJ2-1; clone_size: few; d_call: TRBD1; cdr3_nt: TGTGCCAGCAGCCAAGGGACAGGGGTGGGCGGTGAGCAGTTCTTC; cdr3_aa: CASSQGTGVGGEQFF
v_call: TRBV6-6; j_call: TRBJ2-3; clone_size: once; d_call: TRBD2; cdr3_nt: TGTGCCAGCAGTTTCCTTGCGGGTGGGGGGGCAGATACGCAGTATTTT; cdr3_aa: CASSFLAGGGADTQYF
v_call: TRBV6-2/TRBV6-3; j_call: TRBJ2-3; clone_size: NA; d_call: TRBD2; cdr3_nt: TGTGCCAGCTCCATCTCCGGGACTAGAATGTATACGCAGTATTTT; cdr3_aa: CASSISGTRMYTQYF
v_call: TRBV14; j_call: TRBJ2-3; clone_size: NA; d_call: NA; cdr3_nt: TGTGCCAGCAGCTACAACAGGGCTAGAGATACGCAGTATTTT; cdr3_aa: CASSYNRARDTQYF
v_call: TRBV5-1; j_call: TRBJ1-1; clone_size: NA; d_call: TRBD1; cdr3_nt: TGCGCCAGCAGCTTTAGGGGGCTTGGGAACACTGAAGCTTTCTTT; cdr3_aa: CASSFRGLGNTEAFF